These 27 T cell receptor beta chains came from one sample sequenced in a study of patients and donors after allogeneic stem cell transplantation. TCRdb re-called the RT-PCR reads through MiXCR, storing one row per CDR3 protein. The repertoire consists of fewer than 15,000 distinct CDR3 sequences, with under 30% occurring once and the leading ten covering about 47%. The sample consisted of blood, either unsorted or a sorted T cell fraction (not recorded which). The receptors shown here come from a human donor who was either an allogeneic HSCT recipient or a stem cell or donor lymphocyte infusion donor (not recorded which). It is not recorded whose cells these are; they may come from a transplant donor.

The gene calls are TRBV7-6 and TRBJ2-4, with D perhaps given as TRBD1 or TRBD2 (5 bases each). The CDR3 is 14 residues long. The germline CDR1 and CDR2 sequences are SGHVS and FNYEAQ. V lost 0 bases, J lost 9 bases, and 12 bases lay in between. This chain's CDR3 is CASSLAGENRIQYF. In DNA form, the CDR3 reads TGTGCCAGCAGCTTAGCGGGGGAGAATCGCATTCAGTACTTC.

The table lists this clonotype with a few counts. This chain joins TRBV4-1 and TRBJ2-7; D gene ambiguous. The CDR3 runs 16 residues. V lost 4 bases to trimming and J lost 1 base, with 17 bases between them. From germline, CDR1 is MGHRA and CDR2 YSYEKL. The CDR3 here is CASSLQSGSLSYEQYF. As DNA, the CDR3 is TGCGCCAGCAGCCTTCAATCCGGATCTCTATCCTACGAGCAGTACTTC.

Only a few counts were recorded for this clonotype. J is TRBJ2-5 and V is TRBV9, with TRBD2 matching 14 bases. Germline-derived CDR1 and CDR2 are SGDLS and YYNGEE. CDR3 length equals 16 residues. Trimming at V came to 4 bases and at J to 2 bases, leaving 4 bases not matched to a gene. The CDR3 sequence: CASSTRLAGGQETQYF. The CDR3, as DNA: TGTGCCAGCAGCACCCGACTAGCGGGAGGGCAAGAGACCCAGTACTTC. Based on the CDR3 plus reference TRBV9 and TRBJ2-5, the full variable domain is DSGVTQTPKHLITATGQRVTLRCSPRSGDLSVYWYQQSLDQGLQFLIQYYNGEERAKGNILERFSAQQFPDLHSELNLSSLELGDSALYFCASSTRLAGGQETQYFGPGTRLLVL.

The chain has TRBV7-6 and TRBJ1-1; weak D call: TRBD1 (6 bases). This CDR3 contains 13 residues. Germline values: CDR1 SGHVS, CDR2 FNYEAQ. V was shortened by 8 bases and J by 4 bases, with 14 bases between the two germline ends. CDR3 sequence: CASGRWGATEAFF. CDR3 coding DNA: TGTGCCAGCGGCCGCTGGGGGGCCACTGAAGCTTTCTTT.

This clonotype turned up a few times. The rearrangement joins TRBV27 to TRBJ1-1; D remains unclear. The CDR3 extends over 13 amino acids. The germline V gene has CDR1 MNHEY and CDR2 SMNVEV (reference sequence). The V gene lost 4 bases and the J gene lost 1 base, with 7 bases spanning the gap. The CDR3: CASSSTKNTEAFF. The DNA of the CDR3 is TGTGCCAGCAGTTCCACGAAGAACACTGAAGCTTTCTTT.

This clonotype has only one observation. The rearrangement links TRBV20-1 to TRBJ1-1; D is ambiguous. The CDR3 covers 14 residues. Germline-derived CDR1 and CDR2 are DFQATT and SNEGSKA (reference sequence). Trimming took off 0 bases at V and 1 base at J, with 9 bases between the two ends. Here the CDR3 DNA reads TGCAGTGCTAGAGAAAGAGAGGGGAACACTGAAGCTTTCTTT. Its protein is CSAREREGNTEAFF.

There are a few counts of this clonotype. This sequence joins TRBV28 and TRBJ1-2; D call uncertain. Germline V gene sequence: CDR1 MDHEN, CDR2 SYDVKM. V lost 6 bases and J lost 8, with 22 bases in between. This CDR3 is 15 amino acids long. CDR3 residues: CASSPLGFPLKGYTF. The CDR3 nucleotides read TGTGCCAGCAGCCCCTTGGGTTTCCCCCTGAAAGGCTACACCTTC.

This clonotype turned up a few times. The rearrangement joins TRBV9 to TRBJ2-2; the match to TRBD2 covers 11 bases. J was trimmed by 0 bases and V by 4 bases; bases with no gene match: 8. The CDR3 is 18 amino acids. CDR1 SGDLS and CDR2 YYNGEE come from the germline V gene. In DNA, the CDR3 is TGTGCCAGCAGCTCCGGGACTAGCGGACTAGCGAACACCGGGGAGCTGTTTTTT. Translation: CASSSGTSGLANTGELFF.

This clonotype was found many times. The chain carries TRBV5-1 and TRBJ2-1; 8 nucleotides align to TRBD2. CDR1 is SGHRS and CDR2 is YFSETQ in the germline V gene. CDR3 size: 16 residues. The J segment lost 8 bases and the V segment lost 4 bases, leaving 14 bases of the junction unmatched. The CDR3 sequence is CASSPLAGGLGYEQFF. The CDR3 DNA reads TGCGCCAGCAGCCCTCTGGCGGGAGGCCTAGGGTATGAGCAGTTCTTC.

This clonotype is large. The chain uses TRBV7-9 and TRBJ1-1, with D possibly being TRBD1 (5 bases). V shed 7 bases and J shed 2 bases, with 20 bases lying between them. The CDR3 spans 16 residues. The germline V gene encodes CDR1 SEHNR and CDR2 FQNEAQ (reference sequence). The CDR3 region has the DNA TGTGCCAGCACTCCCCGGGCCGGGGGGGTCAACACTGAAGCTTTCTTT. Protein sequence: CASTPRAGGVNTEAFF.

This chain joins TRBV20-1 and TRBJ1-5; D gene uncertain. The V end was cut by 0 bases, the J end by 2 bases, with 14 bases between. CDR1 is DFQATT and CDR2 is SNEGSKA in the germline V gene (reference sequence). This CDR3 is 16 amino acids long. The CDR3 DNA is TGCAGTGCTAGAGATTGGAGGGAATCGCGCAATCAGCCCCAGCATTTT. Translating it yields CSARDWRESRNQPQHF.

This chain joins TRBV5-4 and TRBJ1-2; TRBD1 is a possible D gene (5 bases). Between the trimmed V and J ends, which lost 0 bases and 4 bases, there was a span of 10 bases. CDR3 length: 14 amino acids. Germline V gives CDR1 SGHNT, CDR2 YYREEE (reference sequence). CDR3 amino acids: CASSLVGGTYGYTF. The CDR3 DNA reads as TGTGCCAGCAGCTTGGTTGGGGGAACCTATGGCTACACCTTC. The full variable domain, its missing parts supplied by reference TRBV5-4 and TRBJ1-2, is ETGVTQSPTHLIKTRGQQVTLRCSSQSGHNTVSWYQQALGQGPQFIFQYYREEENGRGNFPPRFSGLQFPNYSSELNVNALELDDSALYLCASSLVGGTYGYTFGSGTRLTVV.

The J gene is TRBJ2-3, the V gene TRBV3-1; D is undetermined. Trimming shortened V by 3 bases and J by 11 bases, and 9 bases separated the two germline ends. CDR1 and CDR2 (germline): LGHDT, YNNKEL (reference sequence). This CDR3 contains 11 residues. The CDR3 loop reads CASSQSDLQYF. As DNA, the CDR3 is TGTGCCAGCAGCCAGTCAGACTTGCAGTATTTT.

In this sample, this clonotype is medium-sized. This chain joins TRBV5-1 and TRBJ1-1; no reliable D call. Germline V CDR1 and CDR2: SGHRS, YFSETQ. There are 13 residues in the CDR3. V was trimmed by 4 bases and J by 1 base, leaving 8 bases between them. In DNA form, the CDR3 reads TGCGCCAGCAGCCCGGGATCGAACACTGAAGCTTTCTTT. Its protein product is CASSPGSNTEAFF.

This clonotype was recorded a few times. The CDR3 bases are TGCGCCAGCAGCCAACTTCAAACTACGCCGGAAAAACTGTTTTTT. It codes for CASSQLQTTPEKLFF. V usage is TRBV4-3 and J usage is TRBJ1-4; no clear D. The germline V gene has CDR1 LGHNA and CDR2 YSLEER. The CDR3 has 15 amino acids. Trimming took off 2 bases at V and 8 bases at J, with 15 bases between the two ends.

J is TRBJ1-1 and V is TRBV18, with unresolved D. Germline V gene sequence: CDR1 KGHSH, CDR2 LQKENI. Trimming shortened V by 1 base and J by 5 bases, and 5 bases separated the two germline ends. The CDR3 extends over 12 amino acids. CDR3 sequence: CASSPRETEAFF. The CDR3 nucleotides are TGTGCCAGCTCACCACGCGAGACTGAAGCTTTCTTT. The full variable domain, completed using reference TRBV18 and TRBJ1-1, is NAGVMQNPRHLVRRRGQEARLRCSPMKGHSHVYWYRQLPEEGLKFMVYLQKENIIDESGMPKERFSAEFPKEGPSILRIQQVVRGDSAAYFCASSPRETEAFFGQGTRLTVV.

This clonotype was counted between two and nine times. The chain combines TRBV12-3 or TRBV12-4 with TRBJ1-5; D remains ambiguous. With 6 bases removed from V and 4 bases from J, the gap between germline ends came to 10 bases. The CDR3 contains 13 residues. CDR3 sequence: CASRIRENQPQHF. DNA for the CDR3: TGTGCCAGCAGAATCAGAGAGAATCAGCCCCAGCATTTT.

The rearrangement links TRBV28 to TRBJ2-7, with 11 bases aligning to TRBD2. CDR1 MDHEN and CDR2 SYDVKM come from the germline V gene. Losses at the gene ends were 2 bases for V and 1 base for J; bases not matched to a gene: 7. The CDR3 has 17 residues. The chain's CDR3 is CASSLRASGRISYEQYF. CDR3 coding DNA: TGTGCCAGCAGTTTAAGGGCTAGCGGGAGGATTTCCTACGAGCAGTACTTC.

This clonotype was seen a handful of times. The chain combines TRBV7-9 with TRBJ2-1, with 8 bases lining up with TRBD2. CDR3 length: 15 amino acids. Unmatched junction bases numbered 8, after V lost 6 bases and J lost 4 bases. Germline V lookup: CDR1 SEHNR, CDR2 FQNEAQ (reference sequence). CDR3: CASRGSGRFYNEQFF. The CDR3 region has the DNA TGTGCCAGCAGGGGCAGCGGGAGATTTTACAATGAGCAGTTCTTC. The full variable domain, its missing parts supplied by reference TRBV7-9 and TRBJ2-1, is DTGVSQNPRHKITKRGQNVTFRCDPISEHNRLYWYRQTLGQGPEFLTYFQNEAQLEKSRLLSDRFSAERPKGSFSTLEIQRTEQGDSAMYLCASRGSGRFYNEQFFGPGTRLTVL.

This clonotype was observed a few times. V usage is TRBV10-3 and J usage is TRBJ1-1; D remains unclear. From germline, CDR1 is ENHRY and CDR2 SYGVKD. The CDR3 has 16 amino acids. V lost 2 bases, J lost 4 bases, and 17 bases lay in between. The CDR3 here is CAISEPRGQRATEAFF. The CDR3 bases are TGTGCCATCAGTGAGCCGAGAGGCCAGAGGGCCACTGAAGCTTTCTTT.

By share of the sample, this clonotype is large. The V gene is TRBV7-2, the J gene TRBJ1-6, with 7 bases identical to TRBD1. This CDR3 contains 16 residues. The V and J ends lost 5 bases and 8 bases, in that order; junction bases with no gene match: 12. Germline V gene sequence: CDR1 SGHTA, CDR2 FQGNSA. CDR3 in amino acids: CASSHLLGTAHSPLHF. Here the CDR3 DNA reads TGTGCCAGCAGCCATTTATTAGGGACAGCTCATTCACCCCTCCACTTT.

This clonotype was observed many times. This chain links TRBV20-1 with TRBJ1-2; the D is unclear. CDR1 DFQATT and CDR2 SNEGSKA come from the germline V gene (reference sequence). The CDR3 is 13 amino acids. The V gene lost 7 bases and the J gene lost 0 bases, with 12 bases spanning the gap. DNA of the CDR3: TGCAGTGTCCCAGCCAGAGCTAACTATGGCTACACCTTC. It yields the protein CSVPARANYGYTF.

The chain recombines TRBV3-1 with TRBJ2-7, with 8 positions matching TRBD1. Germline V gene lookup returns CDR1 LGHDT and CDR2 YNNKEL (reference sequence). This CDR3 spans 15 amino acids. The J segment lost 3 bases and the V segment lost 4 bases, leaving 8 bases of the junction unmatched. CDR3 residues: CASSRGQAAIYEQYF. The CDR3 DNA is TGTGCCAGCAGCCGGGGACAGGCGGCGATCTACGAGCAGTACTTC.

The rearrangement uses TRBV4-2 and TRBJ2-7, with 9 bases matching TRBD2. J was trimmed by 4 bases and V by 7 bases; bases with no gene match: 8. CDR1 is LGHNA and CDR2 is YNFKEQ in the germline V gene. The CDR3 covers 14 residues. CDR3 region: CASTGLAGKYEQYF. CDR3 coding DNA: TGTGCCAGCACGGGGCTAGCGGGAAAGTACGAGCAGTACTTC.

V and J are TRBV5-1 and TRBJ2-7; 11 nucleotides agree with TRBD1. Germline V gene lookup returns CDR1 SGHRS and CDR2 YFSETQ. The CDR3 runs to 16 residues. V lost 3 bases, J lost 5 bases, and 10 bases stayed unmatched. The CDR3 sequence is CASSSTRDRGRDEQYF. CDR3 coding DNA: TGCGCCAGCAGCTCTACCCGGGACAGGGGGAGGGACGAGCAGTACTTC.

This sequence joins TRBV29-1 and TRBJ2-7; TRBD2 matches at 9 bases. V was pared by 8 bases and J by 7 bases, with 15 bases of the junction left unmatched. CDR1 is SQVTM and CDR2 is ANQGSEA in the germline V gene. The CDR3 contains 14 residues. As DNA, the CDR3 is TGCAGCCTTACCCGGGCGGGAGGGGTGGAAGAGCAGTACTTC. This codes for CSLTRAGGVEEQYF.

This clonotype occurred many times. CDR3 bases: TGTGCCAGCAGTTTTTCACGGAGCAATCAGCCCCAGCATTTT. As protein: CASSFSRSNQPQHF. The J gene is TRBJ1-5, the V gene TRBV12-3 or TRBV12-4; D is unclear. V dropped 3 bases and J dropped 1 base, with 7 bases sitting between them. This CDR3 comprises 14 residues.